Listed below are T cell receptor beta chains from one sample, sequenced in a study of T cell responses to AZD1222 COVID-19 vaccine. TCRdb keeps only in-frame clones here, not all; method: immunoSEQ multiplex PCR. The table has about 80,000 clones, less than 95% seen once. Sequencing was performed on peripheral blood, taken 28 days after the second AZD1222 dose. The receptors come from an adult who received the AZD1222 COVID-19 vaccine. Each CDR3 is given with its conserved first and last residue. D genes are given only for firm matches. Size tells how often a clone was seen (once, few, many) or the class of an expanded clone, and some rows leave it out.

cdr3_aa cdr3_nt v_call d_call j_call clone_size
CASSGGNYNQPQHF TGTGCCAGTTCAGGGGGGAATTACAATCAGCCCCAGCATTTT TRBV2 TRBD1 TRBJ1-5 NA
CASSQRLYEQYF TGTGCCAGCAGCCAAAGACTCTACGAGCAGTACTTC TRBV14 NA TRBJ2-7 NA
CASSYSEGVADTQYF TGTGCCAGCAGTTACTCTGAGGGGGTCGCAGATACGCAGTATTTT TRBV6-5 NA TRBJ2-3 NA
CASSPAWDPEKLFF TGTGCCAGCAGCCCGGCGTGGGATCCGGAAAAACTGTTTTTT TRBV3-1/TRBV3-2 NA TRBJ1-4 NA
CASSQMRGEQYF TGTGCCAGCAGCCAGATGAGGGGAGAGCAGTACTTC TRBV3-1/TRBV3-2 NA TRBJ2-7 NA
CASSVRDIYTGELFF TGTGCCAGCAGCGTCAGGGACATATACACCGGGGAGCTGTTTTTT TRBV7-8 NA TRBJ2-2 once
CASSPVAGGANEKLFF TGTGCCAGTTCACCTGTGGCAGGGGGTGCTAATGAAAAACTGTTTTTT TRBV18 TRBD1 TRBJ1-4 NA
CSVVGVEQYF TGCAGCGTTGTCGGGGTCGAGCAGTACTTC TRBV29-1 NA TRBJ2-7 NA
CASSYNLRGPIHEQYF TGTGCCAGCAGTTACAACCTCCGGGGGCCGATCCACGAGCAGTACTTC TRBV6-5 NA TRBJ2-7 NA
CAWASRSSGRASGTQYF TGTGCCTGGGCCTCCCGGAGTAGCGGGAGGGCCTCCGGGACCCAGTACTTC TRBV30 TRBD2 TRBJ2-5 NA
CASSRHGTGGKGELFF TGTGCCAGTAGTAGACATGGGACAGGGGGCAAAGGGGAGCTGTTTTTT TRBV19 TRBD1 TRBJ2-2 NA
CASSIVRAPFYEQYF TGTGCCAGTAGTATCGTTCGAGCGCCGTTCTACGAGCAGTACTTC TRBV19 NA TRBJ2-7 NA
CASSYGRRPRNSEAFF TGTGCCAGCAGTTACGGACGACGTCCCAGGAACTCCGAAGCTTTCTTT TRBV6-5 NA TRBJ1-1 NA
CATSDSGSSGANVLTF TGTGCCACCAGTGATTCGGGGAGCTCTGGGGCCAACGTCCTGACTTTC TRBV24-1 NA TRBJ2-6 NA
CASSFAGAGNQPQHF TGTGCCAGCAGCTTTGCGGGGGCCGGGAATCAGCCCCAGCATTTT TRBV7-2 NA TRBJ1-5 NA
CASSLAEPNTGELFF TGTGCCAGCTCCCTAGCGGAACCGAACACCGGGGAGCTGTTTTTT TRBV18 TRBD2 TRBJ2-2 NA
CASSLDGTSTDTQYF TGTGCCAGCAGCTTAGATGGGACTAGCACAGATACGCAGTATTTT TRBV7-8 NA TRBJ2-3 once
CASKPRGVRSYGYTF TGTGCCAGCAAACCGCGCGGGGTTAGGAGCTATGGCTACACCTTC TRBV27 NA TRBJ1-2 NA
CASIQGAHEQYF TGTGCCAGCATACAGGGTGCCCACGAGCAGTACTTC TRBV21-1 NA TRBJ2-7 once
CSSTRGYNEQFF TGCAGCTCGACCCGGGGGTACAATGAGCAGTTCTTC TRBV29-1 NA TRBJ2-1 NA
CSARVGGAQHF TGCAGTGCTAGAGTAGGGGGGGCCCAGCATTTT TRBV20-1 NA TRBJ1-5 NA
CASSSEVVSEKLFF TGTGCCAGCAGCTCAGAGGTCGTCAGTGAAAAACTGTTTTTT TRBV3-1/TRBV3-2 NA TRBJ1-4 once
CASKTGSYEQYF TGTGCCAGCAAGACAGGTTCCTACGAGCAGTACTTC TRBV2 NA TRBJ2-7 NA
CASQRVGTSTDTQYF TGTGCCAGCCAGCGGGTAGGAACTAGCACAGATACGCAGTATTTT TRBV7-8 NA TRBJ2-3 NA
CASSPRDYNYEQYF TGTGCCAGCTCACCACGGGACTACAACTACGAGCAGTACTTC TRBV18 TRBD2 TRBJ2-7 NA
CASSLAVNQPQHF TGTGCCAGCAGCTTGGCCGTAAATCAGCCCCAGCATTTT TRBV5-8 NA TRBJ1-5 NA
CASSFGTSGKQFF TGTGCCAGCAGTTTTGGGACTAGCGGGAAGCAGTTCTTC TRBV12-3/TRBV12-4 TRBD2 TRBJ2-1 once
CASFLSQAGGNEQYF TGTGCCAGCTTCCTCTCGCAGGCGGGAGGCAACGAGCAGTACTTC TRBV7-9 TRBD2 TRBJ2-7 NA
CASRPVGNSRRYGYTF TGCGCCAGCAGGCCGGTGGGGAACTCCCGTCGGTATGGCTACACCTTC TRBV4-1 NA TRBJ1-2 NA
CATNVRTSGNNEQFF TGTGCCACCAACGTTAGGACTAGCGGTAACAATGAGCAGTTCTTC TRBV10-3 TRBD2 TRBJ2-1 NA
CASSLGKGRDEQFF TGTGCCAGCAGTTTAGGAAAGGGAAGGGATGAGCAGTTCTTC TRBV27 NA TRBJ2-1 NA
CASSLPGGNTIYF TGTGCCAGCAGTTTGCCAGGTGGAAACACCATATATTTT TRBV12-3/TRBV12-4 NA TRBJ1-3 NA
CASRNERSNQPQHF TGTGCCAGCAGAAACGAGAGGAGCAATCAGCCCCAGCATTTT TRBV28 NA TRBJ1-5 NA
CASSLLQGWETQYF TGTGCCAGCAGTCTCCTACAGGGGTGGGAGACCCAGTACTTC TRBV28 TRBD1 TRBJ2-5 NA
CASSPPGETQYF TGTGCCAGCAGCCCACCGGGGGAGACCCAGTACTTC TRBV5-4 NA TRBJ2-5 few
CASSHRFGTGGFLNTEAFF TGTGCCAGCAGCCATAGATTCGGGACAGGGGGCTTCTTGAACACTGAAGCTTTCTTT TRBV14 TRBD1 TRBJ1-1 NA
CASTPGQGAMYEQFF TGTGCCAGCACCCCGGGACAGGGGGCTATGTATGAGCAGTTCTTC TRBV6-5 TRBD1 TRBJ2-1 once
CASRPAQDHQPQHF TGTGCCAGCAGGCCCGCGCAGGATCATCAGCCCCAGCATTTT TRBV27 NA TRBJ1-5 NA
CASSMLADIQETQYF TGTGCCAGCAGTATGCTTGCGGATATCCAAGAGACCCAGTACTTC TRBV28 NA TRBJ2-5 NA
CASSLGVGIYGYTF TGTGCCAGCAGCTTAGGAGTTGGGATCTATGGCTACACCTTC TRBV7-2 NA TRBJ1-2 NA
CASSSIRGWSPYEQYF TGCGCCAGCAGTTCTATCAGAGGGTGGTCGCCCTACGAGCAGTACTTC TRBV23-1 NA TRBJ2-7 NA
CASSQPKEGYTF TGTGCCAGCAGTCAACCTAAAGAGGGCTACACCTTC TRBV5-4 NA TRBJ1-2 NA
CASSNIRGGTSYEQYF TGTGCCAGCAGCAACATCAGGGGGGGTACCTCCTACGAGCAGTACTTC TRBV7-2 NA TRBJ2-7 NA
CASSVWDSNTEAFF TGTGCCAGCAGCGTATGGGACAGTAACACTGAAGCTTTCTTT TRBV9 TRBD1 TRBJ1-1 NA
CASSLWGTSGSYEQYF TGTGCCAGCAGTTTATGGGGGACTAGCGGGTCCTACGAGCAGTACTTC TRBV28 TRBD2 TRBJ2-7 once
CATSRDSAASNYGYTF TGTGCCACCAGCAGAGATTCGGCAGCCTCTAACTATGGCTACACCTTC TRBV15 NA TRBJ1-2 NA
CASSSRPGTSGQGTDTQYF TGTGCCAGCAGCTCACGTCCCGGGACTAGCGGACAAGGCACAGATACGCAGTATTTT TRBV11-2 TRBD2 TRBJ2-3 NA
CASSFWDTDTQYF TGTGCCAGCAGCTTTTGGGACACAGATACGCAGTATTTT TRBV7-2 NA TRBJ2-3 NA
CASSPRTVVTDTQYF TGTGCCAGCTCACCACGGACGGTGGTCACAGATACGCAGTATTTT TRBV18 NA TRBJ2-3 NA
CASSSTPGPSGETQYF TGTGCCAGCAGCAGCACTCCGGGGCCTAGTGGGGAGACCCAGTACTTC TRBV9 NA TRBJ2-5 NA
CASSIRSGTVPGNNSPLHF TGTGCCAGTAGTATACGGTCCGGGACAGTTCCTGGGAATAATTCACCCCTCCACTTT TRBV19 TRBD1 TRBJ1-6 once
CASLGAANEKLFF TGTGCCAGTTTGGGGGCCGCTAATGAAAAACTGTTTTTT TRBV2 NA TRBJ1-4 NA
CASSTRLAGQETQYF TGTGCCAGCAGCACCAGACTAGCGGGGCAAGAGACCCAGTACTTC TRBV5-4 TRBD2 TRBJ2-5 NA
CASSLAGTVYGYTF TGTGCCAGCAGTCTCGCCGGGACAGTCTATGGCTACACCTTC TRBV28 TRBD1 TRBJ1-2 NA
CASSQDGYEQYF TGTGCCAGCTCACAAGACGGATACGAGCAGTACTTC TRBV18 NA TRBJ2-7 NA
CASSPWRGSSYEQYF TGTGCCAGCAGCCCCTGGCGGGGGAGCTCCTACGAGCAGTACTTC TRBV7-9 TRBD2 TRBJ2-7 NA
CASSDPVAGRSTDTQYF TGTGCCAGCAGTGACCCCGTGGCGGGCCGTAGCACAGATACGCAGTATTTT TRBV2 NA TRBJ2-3 NA
CASSLGPLAGGGEQFF TGTGCCAGCAGCTTAGGTCCGCTAGCGGGAGGAGGTGAGCAGTTCTTC TRBV11-3 TRBD2 TRBJ2-1 NA
CASSLRPAYEQYF TGTGCCAGCAGTTTGCGGCCAGCCTACGAGCAGTACTTC TRBV27 NA TRBJ2-7 NA